The 32 T cell receptor beta chains listed next were all sequenced from one sample in a study of cytomegalovirus exposure and HLA in healthy donors. Vbeta (60) and Jbeta (13) primers were used in the PCR. Libraries were prepared by immunoSEQ multiplex PCR; TCRdb keeps only in-frame clonotypes and omits some of them. The sample yields about 160,000 clones, under 90% seen once. Sample: PBMCs. The receptors here all came from a man under 40 in good health and CMV-seronegative.

The chain employs TRBV10-1 and TRBJ2-2; the match to TRBD2 covers 7 bases. CDR3 size: 14 residues. Germline CDR1 WNHNN, CDR2 SYGVQD (reference sequence). After removal of 6 bases from V and 0 bases from J, the junction contained 1 base not matched to a gene. For the CDR3, the DNA is TGCGCCAGCAGACTAGCGTCGAACACCGGGGAGCTGTTTTTT. Translation: CASRLASNTGELFF.

J is TRBJ2-3 and V is TRBV20-1; TRBD2 matches at 14 bases. After removal of 4 bases from V and 15 bases from J, the junction contained 3 bases not matched to a gene. This CDR3 region has 11 residues. Germline V gene sequence: CDR1 DFQATT, CDR2 SNEGSKA (reference sequence). The CDR3 spells CSATGLAGAYF. CDR3 sequence (DNA): TGCAGTGCTACGGGACTAGCGGGGGCATATTTT.

The chain uses TRBV7-2 and TRBJ1-2; D is possibly TRBD1 (5 bases). Trimming removed 4 bases at V and 4 bases at J, with 19 bases between. In germline, CDR1 is SGHTA, CDR2 FQGNSA. The CDR3 has 16 amino acids. The CDR3 reads CASSSAQAGRIYGYTF. CDR3 in DNA: TGTGCCAGCAGCTCAGCTCAAGCGGGGCGCATCTATGGCTACACCTTC.

J is TRBJ1-5 and V is TRBV6-1; no definite D call. Deletions cut 2 bases from V and 7 bases from J, with 6 bases between. The CDR3 spans 12 residues. Germline loops: CDR1 MNHNS, CDR2 SASEGT. The CDR3 region has the DNA TGTGCCAGCAGTGAATTAATCCAGCCCCAGCATTTT. Its translation: CASSELIQPQHF.

This rearrangement joins TRBV5-4 to TRBJ2-1; D is ambiguous. This CDR3 has 13 amino acids. CDR1 is SGHNT and CDR2 is YYREEE in the germline V gene (reference sequence). V was clipped by 0 bases and J by 7 bases, with 8 bases between them. The CDR3 loop reads CASSLVTKNEQFF. The DNA of the CDR3 is TGTGCCAGCAGCTTGGTGACAAAAAATGAGCAGTTCTTC.

The chain uses TRBV5-1 and TRBJ2-6; TRBD2 aligns across 7 bases. Trimming took 7 bases from V and 2 from J; bases not matched to a gene: 12. CDR3 length: 17 residues. The germline V gene has CDR1 SGHRS and CDR2 YFSETQ. The CDR3 spells CASGSEGAGTGANVLTF. The CDR3 DNA sequence: TGCGCCAGCGGGTCTGAAGGAGCGGGAACTGGGGCCAACGTCCTGACTTTC.

The chain employs TRBV7-8 and TRBJ2-1; 7 bases match TRBD2. Unmatched junction bases numbered 4, after V lost 3 bases and J lost 5 bases. The CDR3 extends over 14 amino acids. Germline CDR1 reads SGHVS; CDR2 reads FQNEAQ. The CDR3 bases are TGTGCCAGCAGCTTGACCACTAGCGACAATGAGCAGTTCTTC. Its translation: CASSLTTSDNEQFF.

The rearrangement joins TRBV5-1 to TRBJ2-3; D possibly corresponds to TRBD2 (5 bases). Germline V CDR1 and CDR2: SGHRS, YFSETQ. Trimming took off 2 bases at V and 0 bases at J, with 10 bases between the two ends. CDR3 size: 15 residues. CDR3 amino acids: CASSFFGGSTDTQYF. The CDR3 DNA sequence: TGCGCCAGCAGCTTCTTCGGAGGTAGCACAGATACGCAGTATTTT.

J is TRBJ1-2 and V is TRBV27; no firm D call. The V and J ends lost 5 bases and 1 base respectively, with 11 bases between them. CDR3 length: 14 residues. Germline lookup yields CDR1 MNHEY and CDR2 SMNVEV (reference sequence). The CDR3 loop reads CASSASTSNYGYTF. In DNA, the CDR3 is TGTGCCAGCAGTGCCTCGACAAGTAACTATGGCTACACCTTC.

The chain couples TRBV6-4 to TRBJ1-5, with D unresolved. This CDR3 has 15 residues. The germline V and J ends were trimmed by 7 bases and 0 bases, with 13 bases remaining between them. The V gene's germline CDR1 is MRHNA and CDR2 SNTAGT. Here the CDR3 DNA reads TGTGCCAGCAAGTTAGAACCTTATAGCAATCAGCCCCAGCATTTT. Amino acid sequence: CASKLEPYSNQPQHF.

The chain recombines TRBV30 with TRBJ2-1; 12 nucleotides align to TRBD2. CDR3 size: 17 residues. V dropped 0 bases and J dropped 3; count of bases not matched to a gene: 6. Germline CDR1 is GTSNPN and CDR2 is SVGIG (reference sequence). The CDR3 nucleotides read TGTGCCTGGAGTGTGGGAGGGACTAGCGGGCTCTACAATGAGCAGTTCTTC. This codes for CAWSVGGTSGLYNEQFF.

The V gene is TRBV2, the J gene TRBJ2-5, with no clear D. Between the trimmed V and J ends, which lost 4 bases and 5 bases, there was a span of 11 bases. Germline-derived CDR1 and CDR2 are SNHLY and FYNNEI. This CDR3 is 13 amino acids long. The CDR3 here is CASSVSGWETQYF. Written as DNA, the CDR3 is TGTGCCAGCAGTGTCTCCGGGTGGGAGACCCAGTACTTC.

The chain carries TRBV2 and TRBJ2-2; the D gene is possibly TRBD2 (5 bases). The CDR3 has 15 residues. Trimming took off 9 bases at V and 5 bases at J, with 19 bases between the two ends. The germline gives CDR1 SNHLY, CDR2 FYNNEI. In nucleotides, the CDR3 is TGTGCCAGACAAGGCAATGGGAGTAGAACCGGGGAGCTGTTTTTT. Translated: CARQGNGSRTGELFF.

This clone came up once. The chain recombines TRBV20-1 with TRBJ1-2, with D possibly being TRBD1 (5 bases). CDR1 and CDR2 from the germline V gene are DFQATT and SNEGSKA (reference sequence). The V end lost 3 bases, the J end lost 8 bases, and 10 bases lay between the germline ends. This CDR3 region has 11 residues. CDR3 region: CSASRTQGYTF. For the CDR3, the DNA is TGCAGTGCTAGTAGGACACAAGGCTACACCTTC.

The chain has TRBV7-9 and TRBJ2-3, with D maybe TRBD1 (5 bases). V shed 5 bases and J shed 0 bases, with 12 bases lying between them. The V gene's germline CDR1 is SEHNR and CDR2 FQNEAQ (reference sequence). The CDR3 contains 15 residues. CDR3 DNA: TGTGCCAGCAGCCCCCGGACATCTAGCACAGATACGCAGTATTTT. Its protein is CASSPRTSSTDTQYF.

The chain employs TRBV7-3 and TRBJ1-2; a weak D match, TRBD1 (6 bases). V gave up 5 bases and J gave up 1 base, with 17 bases separating them. The V gene's germline CDR1 is SGHTA and CDR2 FQGTGA. The length of the CDR3 is 16 residues. The CDR3 DNA reads as TGTGCCAGCAGCCCCCGAGGGGGGGCCCTTAACTATGGCTACACCTTC. Residues: CASSPRGGALNYGYTF.

V is TRBV7-8 and J is TRBJ1-5, with 7 bases that match TRBD1. The CDR3 covers 15 residues. Germline-derived CDR1 and CDR2 are SGHVS and FQNEAQ. J was trimmed by 5 bases and V by 5 bases; bases with no gene match: 9. CDR3 in amino acids: CASSPLDREDQPQHF. CDR3 bases: TGTGCCAGCAGCCCCCTTGACAGGGAAGATCAGCCCCAGCATTTT.

The chain is built from TRBV19 and TRBJ2-1, with 7 bases identical to TRBD1. The germline V gene encodes CDR1 LNHDA and CDR2 SQIVND (reference sequence). With V trimmed by 6 bases and J by 12 bases, 11 bases remained unmatched. The CDR3 loop spans 13 amino acids. CDR3 nucleotide sequence: TGTGCCAGTAGCCCAACCCCGGACAGGATGCAGTTCTTC. Translating gives CASSPTPDRMQFF.

V is TRBV13 and J is TRBJ2-5; weak D call: TRBD2 (6 bases). The V end lost 5 bases, the J end lost 5 bases, and 24 bases lay between the germline ends. CDR1 PRHDT and CDR2 FYEKMQ come from the germline V gene (reference sequence). The CDR3 is 17 residues long. The CDR3 sequence: CASSRFPPRSGDETQYF. In DNA form, the CDR3 reads TGTGCCAGCAGCCGATTTCCCCCGCGGTCGGGGGACGAGACCCAGTACTTC.

This clone was recorded only once. J is TRBJ2-7 and V is TRBV2; no clear D. The CDR3 is made up of 10 amino acids. V dropped 6 bases and J dropped 4 bases, with 4 bases sitting between them. CDR1 is SNHLY and CDR2 is FYNNEI in the germline V gene. The CDR3 reads CASRQYEQYF. The CDR3 nucleotides read TGTGCCAGCAGGCAGTACGAGCAGTACTTC.

The chain combines TRBV29-1 with TRBJ2-7, with a possible D match to TRBD1 (6 bases). The CDR3 has 13 amino acids. Germline V gene lookup returns CDR1 SQVTM and CDR2 ANQGSEA. V lost 7 bases and J 0 bases, leaving 13 bases between the germline ends. CDR3 in amino acids: CSATGPLSYEQYF. CDR3 sequence (DNA): TGCAGCGCGACAGGCCCACTCTCCTACGAGCAGTACTTC.

The rearrangement joins TRBV5-4 to TRBJ2-7; weak D call: TRBD2 (6 bases). Germline V lookup: CDR1 SGHNT, CDR2 YYREEE (reference sequence). This CDR3 has 13 residues. Trimming shortened V by 2 bases and J by 4 bases, and 10 bases separated the two germline ends. In DNA, the CDR3 is TGTGCCAGCAGCTTCCCGGGAGAGTACGAGCAGTACTTC. Amino acid sequence: CASSFPGEYEQYF.

This chain connects TRBV28 to TRBJ1-2; maybe TRBD1 (5 bases). Per germline, CDR1 MDHEN and CDR2 SYDVKM. V was cut by 3 bases and J by 4 bases, with 30 bases left in between. The CDR3 loop spans 20 amino acids. DNA of the CDR3: TGTGCCAGCAGTTTCTCGGACCCCACAGGCAAACAATTAAAGGTCTATGGCTACACCTTC. It specifies CASSFSDPTGKQLKVYGYTF.

The chain joins TRBV15 to TRBJ2-4; D perhaps matches TRBD1 (5 bases). Trimming removed 8 bases from V and 2 bases from J, with 25 bases in between. The CDR3 is 18 amino acids. Germline loops: CDR1 LNHNV, CDR2 YYDKDF (reference sequence). The CDR3 DNA reads TGTGCCACCGGGGAAACAGGACGCGGAATTTCCACCAAAAACATTCAGTACTTC. Residues: CATGETGRGISTKNIQYF.

The V and J genes are TRBV18 and TRBJ1-1; 9 bases map to TRBD1. The CDR3 contains 15 residues. With 1 base clipped from V and 3 bases from J, the junction kept 3 bases outside the gene matches. Germline V gene sequence: CDR1 KGHSH, CDR2 LQKENI. Here the CDR3 DNA reads TGTGCCAGCTCACCACGGGACAGGGCGCACACTGAAGCTTTCTTT. This translates into CASSPRDRAHTEAFF.

The chain couples TRBV10-3 to TRBJ1-1, with 8 bases identical to TRBD1. With V trimmed by 4 bases and J by 4 bases, 2 bases remained unmatched. The CDR3 is made up of 13 amino acids. The germline CDR1 and CDR2 sequences are ENHRY and SYGVKD. In DNA, the CDR3 is TGTGCCATCAGTGCAGGGGGCGGCACTGAAGCTTTCTTT. This sequence encodes CAISAGGGTEAFF.

J is TRBJ2-2 and V is TRBV19; D might be TRBD2 (5 bases). Germline assignment: CDR1 LNHDA and CDR2 SQIVND (reference sequence). This CDR3 spans 15 amino acids. Trimming pared 2 bases from V and 4 bases from J, leaving 11 bases between. CDR3 sequence (DNA): TGTGCCAGTAGTATACGAGGGATCTTCACCGGGGAGCTGTTTTTT. Its translation is CASSIRGIFTGELFF.

This clone appeared a single time. The chain is built from TRBV7-8 and TRBJ2-2; 11 positions agree with TRBD2. This CDR3 has 14 residues. Germline-derived CDR1 and CDR2 are SGHVS and FQNEAQ. The trim removed 5 bases at V and 8 bases at J, leaving 4 bases unmatched. The CDR3, as DNA: TGTGCCAGCAGCATACTAGCGGGGGTAGGGGAGCTGTTTTTT. This encodes CASSILAGVGELFF.

The DNA of the CDR3 is TGTGCCAGCAGCTTAGTAGGGGCCGGGGAGCTGTTTTTT. Translating it yields CASSLVGAGELFF. The V call is TRBV7-9, the J call TRBJ2-2; possibly TRBD1 for D (5 bases). Trimming shortened V by 1 base and J by 6 bases, and 6 bases separated the two germline ends. Germline loops: CDR1 SEHNR, CDR2 FQNEAQ (reference sequence). This CDR3 is 13 amino acids long.

The gene calls are TRBV7-9 and TRBJ2-7; 7 nucleotides line up with TRBD1. V lost 5 bases, J lost 0 bases, and 7 bases stayed unmatched. Germline CDR1 and CDR2: SEHNR and FQNEAQ (reference sequence). CDR3 length: 15 amino acids. The CDR3 loop reads CASSIDRATSYEQYF. The CDR3 DNA is TGTGCCAGCAGCATTGACAGGGCTACCTCCTACGAGCAGTACTTC.

The chain couples TRBV4-2 to TRBJ2-3; no firm D call. Germline CDR1 LGHNA, CDR2 YNFKEQ. The CDR3 is 15 residues long. V was shortened by 1 base and J by 4 bases, with 12 bases between the two germline ends. This CDR3 is CASSQVPGSADTQYF. The CDR3 region has the DNA TGTGCCAGCAGCCAAGTACCTGGTTCGGCAGATACGCAGTATTTT.

In this sample, this clone turned up once. The chain joins TRBV7-4 to TRBJ1-5; a weak D match, TRBD1 (5 bases). CDR1 is SGHVT, CDR2 SQSDAQ, per germline. The CDR3 has 14 amino acids. Trimming removed 5 bases from V and 3 bases from J, with 11 bases in between. The CDR3 loop is CASSRGGINQPQHF. The CDR3 DNA is TGTGCCAGCAGCCGCGGGGGAATCAATCAGCCCCAGCATTTT.